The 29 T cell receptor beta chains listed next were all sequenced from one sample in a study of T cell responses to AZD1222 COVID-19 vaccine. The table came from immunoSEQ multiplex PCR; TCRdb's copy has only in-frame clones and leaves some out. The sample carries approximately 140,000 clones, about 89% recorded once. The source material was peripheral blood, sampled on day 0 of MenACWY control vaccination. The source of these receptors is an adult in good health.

CDR3 nucleotides: TGTGCCAGCAGCCCCTGGACAGCAACTAATGAAAAACTGTTTTTT. Translated: CASSPWTATNEKLFF. The V call is TRBV3-1 (or the pseudogene TRBV3-2), the J call TRBJ1-4, with a possible D match to TRBD1 (6 bases). CDR1 is LGHDT and CDR2 is YNNKEL in the germline V gene (reference sequence). The CDR3 has 15 amino acids. Trimming stripped 4 bases from V and 0 bases from J, with 9 bases between.

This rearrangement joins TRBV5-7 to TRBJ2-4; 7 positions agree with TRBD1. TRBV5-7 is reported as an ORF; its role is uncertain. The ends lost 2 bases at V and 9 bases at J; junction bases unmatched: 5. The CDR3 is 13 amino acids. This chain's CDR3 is CASSFKGAGIQYF. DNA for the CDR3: TGTGCCAGCAGCTTCAAGGGGGCGGGCATTCAGTACTTC.

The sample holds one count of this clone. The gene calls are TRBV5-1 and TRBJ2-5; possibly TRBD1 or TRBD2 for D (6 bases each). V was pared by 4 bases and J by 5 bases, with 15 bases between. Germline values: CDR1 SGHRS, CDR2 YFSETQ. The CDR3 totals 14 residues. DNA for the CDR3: TGCGCCAGCAGCCCCCACGGGGGCGGTGAGACCCAGTACTTC. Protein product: CASSPHGGGETQYF.

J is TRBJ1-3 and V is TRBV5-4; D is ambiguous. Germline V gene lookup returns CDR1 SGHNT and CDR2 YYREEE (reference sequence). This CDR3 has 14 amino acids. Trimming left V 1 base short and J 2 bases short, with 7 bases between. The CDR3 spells CASSLLGTGNTIYF. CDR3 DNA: TGTGCCAGCAGCTTGTTGGGGACTGGAAACACCATATATTTT.

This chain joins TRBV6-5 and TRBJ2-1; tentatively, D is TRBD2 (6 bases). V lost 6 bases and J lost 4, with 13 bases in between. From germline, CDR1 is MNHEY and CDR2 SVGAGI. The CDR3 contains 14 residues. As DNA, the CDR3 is TGTGCCAGCAGGGGGACTGGGGCATACAATGAGCAGTTCTTC. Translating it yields CASRGTGAYNEQFF.

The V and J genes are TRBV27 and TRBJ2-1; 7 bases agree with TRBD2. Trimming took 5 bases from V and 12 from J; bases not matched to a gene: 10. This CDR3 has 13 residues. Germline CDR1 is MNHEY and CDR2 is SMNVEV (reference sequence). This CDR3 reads CASSLGRAGVQFF. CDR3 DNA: TGTGCCAGCAGTCTCGGACGGGCGGGGGTGCAGTTCTTC.

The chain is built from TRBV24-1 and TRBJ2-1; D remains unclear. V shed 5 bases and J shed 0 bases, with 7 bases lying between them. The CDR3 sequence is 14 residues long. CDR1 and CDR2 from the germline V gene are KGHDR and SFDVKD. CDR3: CATSGRSSYNEQFF. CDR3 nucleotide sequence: TGTGCCACCAGTGGACGGAGCTCCTACAATGAGCAGTTCTTC.

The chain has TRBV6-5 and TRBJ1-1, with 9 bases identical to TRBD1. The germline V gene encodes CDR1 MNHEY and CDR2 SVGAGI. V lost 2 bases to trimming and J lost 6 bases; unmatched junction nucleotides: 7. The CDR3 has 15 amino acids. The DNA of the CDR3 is TGTGCCAGCAGTTACAGACAGGGGGGAGAAGCTGAAGCTTTCTTT. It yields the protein CASSYRQGGEAEAFF.

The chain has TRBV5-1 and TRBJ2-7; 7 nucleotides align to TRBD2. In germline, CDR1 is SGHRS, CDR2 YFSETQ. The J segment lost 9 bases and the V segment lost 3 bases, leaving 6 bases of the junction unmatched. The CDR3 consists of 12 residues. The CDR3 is CASSSGRGGQYF. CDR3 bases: TGCGCCAGCAGCTCGGGGAGGGGAGGGCAGTACTTC.

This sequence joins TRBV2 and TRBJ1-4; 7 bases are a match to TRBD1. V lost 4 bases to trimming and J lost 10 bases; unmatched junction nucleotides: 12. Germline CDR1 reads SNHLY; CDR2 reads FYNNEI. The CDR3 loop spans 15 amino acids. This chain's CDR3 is CASSAFPGGVGKLFF. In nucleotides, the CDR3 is TGTGCCAGCAGTGCATTTCCAGGGGGAGTTGGAAAACTGTTTTTT.

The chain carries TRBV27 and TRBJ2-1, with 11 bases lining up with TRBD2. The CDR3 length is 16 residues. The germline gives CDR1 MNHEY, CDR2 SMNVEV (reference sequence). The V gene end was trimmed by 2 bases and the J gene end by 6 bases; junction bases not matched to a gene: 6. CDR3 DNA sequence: TGTGCCAGCAGTTTAAAAGGCGGGACTAGCGGCAATGAGCAGTTCTTC. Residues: CASSLKGGTSGNEQFF.

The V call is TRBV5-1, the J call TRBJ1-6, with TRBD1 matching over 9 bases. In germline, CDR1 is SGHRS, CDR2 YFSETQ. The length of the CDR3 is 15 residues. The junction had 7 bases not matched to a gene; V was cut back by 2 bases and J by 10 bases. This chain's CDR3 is CASSLGQGFGSPLHF. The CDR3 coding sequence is TGCGCCAGCAGCTTAGGACAGGGGTTTGGGTCACCCCTCCACTTT.

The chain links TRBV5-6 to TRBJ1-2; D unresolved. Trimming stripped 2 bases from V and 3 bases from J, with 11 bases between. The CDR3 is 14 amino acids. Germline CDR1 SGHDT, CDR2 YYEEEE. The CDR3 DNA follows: TGTGCCAGCAGCTTATTCCTCCAACACTATGGCTACACCTTC. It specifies CASSLFLQHYGYTF.

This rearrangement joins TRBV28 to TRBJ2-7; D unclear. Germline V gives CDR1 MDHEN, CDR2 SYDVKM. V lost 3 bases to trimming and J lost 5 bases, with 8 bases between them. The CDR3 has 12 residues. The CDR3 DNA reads TGTGCCAGCAGTTTTTGGGGTCACGAGCAGTACTTC. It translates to CASSFWGHEQYF.

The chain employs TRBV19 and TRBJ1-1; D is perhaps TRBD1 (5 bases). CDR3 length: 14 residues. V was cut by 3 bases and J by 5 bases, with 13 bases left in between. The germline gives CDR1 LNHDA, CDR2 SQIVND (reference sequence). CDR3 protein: CASSIAGIWTEAFF. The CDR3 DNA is TGTGCCAGTAGTATTGCAGGGATCTGGACTGAAGCTTTCTTT.

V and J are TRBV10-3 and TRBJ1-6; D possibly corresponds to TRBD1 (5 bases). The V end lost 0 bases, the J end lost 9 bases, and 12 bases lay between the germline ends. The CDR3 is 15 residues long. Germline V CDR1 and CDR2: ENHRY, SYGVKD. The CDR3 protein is CAISESSDTVSPLHF. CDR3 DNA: TGTGCCATCAGTGAGTCTTCGGACACGGTTTCACCCCTCCACTTT.

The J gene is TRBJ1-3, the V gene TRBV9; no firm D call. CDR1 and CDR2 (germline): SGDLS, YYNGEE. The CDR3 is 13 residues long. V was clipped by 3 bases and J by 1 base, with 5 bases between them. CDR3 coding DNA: TGTGCCAGCAGCGAATCGTCTGGAAACACCATATATTTT. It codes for CASSESSGNTIYF.

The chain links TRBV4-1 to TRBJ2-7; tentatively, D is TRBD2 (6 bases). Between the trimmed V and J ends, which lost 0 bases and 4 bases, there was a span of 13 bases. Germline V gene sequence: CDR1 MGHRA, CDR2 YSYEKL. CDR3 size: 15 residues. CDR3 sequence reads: CASSQDGTAKYEQYF. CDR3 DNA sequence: TGCGCCAGCAGCCAAGATGGGACTGCAAAATACGAGCAGTACTTC.

The CDR3 reads CASSLQGVGEQYF. CDR3 in DNA: TGTGCCAGCAGCTTACAGGGGGTGGGCGAGCAGTACTTC. This sequence joins TRBV7-3 and TRBJ2-7; TRBD1 matches at 7 bases. J was trimmed by 6 bases and V by 2 bases; bases with no gene match: 4. Per germline, CDR1 SGHTA and CDR2 FQGTGA. This CDR3 is 13 amino acids long.

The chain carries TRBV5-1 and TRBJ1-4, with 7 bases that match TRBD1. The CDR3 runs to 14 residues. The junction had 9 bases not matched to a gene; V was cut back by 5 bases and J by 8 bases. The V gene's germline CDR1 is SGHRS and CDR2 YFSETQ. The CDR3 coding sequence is TGCGCCAGCAGAACAGGACAGGCGACGGAAAAACTGTTTTTT. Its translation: CASRTGQATEKLFF.

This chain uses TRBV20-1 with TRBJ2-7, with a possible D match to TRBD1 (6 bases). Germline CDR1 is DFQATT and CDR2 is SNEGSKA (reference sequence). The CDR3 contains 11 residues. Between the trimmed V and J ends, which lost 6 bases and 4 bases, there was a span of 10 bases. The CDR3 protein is CSASDRYEQYF. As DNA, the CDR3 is TGCAGTGCCTCCGACAGGTACGAGCAGTACTTC.

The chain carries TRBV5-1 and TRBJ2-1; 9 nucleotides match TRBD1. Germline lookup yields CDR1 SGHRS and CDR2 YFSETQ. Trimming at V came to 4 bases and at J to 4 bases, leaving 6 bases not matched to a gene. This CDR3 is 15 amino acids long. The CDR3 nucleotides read TGCGCCAGCAGCCCTACAGGGGGCGAATACAATGAGCAGTTCTTC. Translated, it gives CASSPTGGEYNEQFF.

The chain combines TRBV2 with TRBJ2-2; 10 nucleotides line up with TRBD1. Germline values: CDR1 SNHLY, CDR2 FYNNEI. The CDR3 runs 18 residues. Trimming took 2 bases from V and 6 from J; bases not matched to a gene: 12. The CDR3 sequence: CASSERRQGAHGSGELFF. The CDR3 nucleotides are TGTGCCAGCAGTGAACGTCGACAGGGGGCGCATGGGTCCGGGGAGCTGTTTTTT.

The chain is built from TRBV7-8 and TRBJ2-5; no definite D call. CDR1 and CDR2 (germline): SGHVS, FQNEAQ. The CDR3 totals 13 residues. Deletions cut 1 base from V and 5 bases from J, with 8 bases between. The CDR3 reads CASSLVGTETQYF. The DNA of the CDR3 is TGTGCCAGCAGCTTAGTGGGCACCGAGACCCAGTACTTC.

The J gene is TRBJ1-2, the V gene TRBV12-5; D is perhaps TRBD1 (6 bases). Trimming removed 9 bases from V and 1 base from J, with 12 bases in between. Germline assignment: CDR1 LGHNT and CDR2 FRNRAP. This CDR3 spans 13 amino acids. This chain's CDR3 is CASGDIVNYGYTF. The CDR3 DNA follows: TGTGCTAGCGGGGACATCGTTAACTATGGCTACACCTTC.

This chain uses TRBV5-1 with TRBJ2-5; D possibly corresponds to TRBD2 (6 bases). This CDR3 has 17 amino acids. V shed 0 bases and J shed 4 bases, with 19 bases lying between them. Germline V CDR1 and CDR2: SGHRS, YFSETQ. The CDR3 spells CASSLARGGSSPETQYF. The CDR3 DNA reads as TGCGCCAGCAGCTTGGCACGTGGAGGGAGTTCCCCAGAGACCCAGTACTTC.

CDR3 amino acids: CASSLNRAPTEAFF. The CDR3 nucleotides are TGTGCCAGCAGCTTAAACAGGGCGCCCACTGAAGCTTTCTTT. The chain is built from TRBV7-3 and TRBJ1-1, with a possible D match to TRBD1 (6 bases). CDR1 and CDR2 (germline): SGHTA, FQGTGA. V was trimmed by 1 base and J by 4 bases, leaving 10 bases between them. The CDR3 extends over 14 amino acids.

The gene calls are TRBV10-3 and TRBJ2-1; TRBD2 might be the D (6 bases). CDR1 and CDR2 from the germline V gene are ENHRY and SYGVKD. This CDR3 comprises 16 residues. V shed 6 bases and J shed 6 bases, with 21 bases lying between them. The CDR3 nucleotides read TGTGCCATCAGCTCCTCGTCCCCGAAAGCGGGCAATGAGCAGTTCTTC. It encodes CAISSSSPKAGNEQFF.

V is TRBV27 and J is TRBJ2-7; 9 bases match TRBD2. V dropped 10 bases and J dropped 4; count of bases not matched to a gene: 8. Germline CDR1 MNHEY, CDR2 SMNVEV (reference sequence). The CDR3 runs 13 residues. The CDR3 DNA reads TGTGCCACCAGGACTAGCGCCGATTACGAGCAGTACTTC. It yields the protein CATRTSADYEQYF.